The clone carrying this T cell receptor beta chain was found a few times. Its antigen remains unidentified. The sample belongs to a study of cytomegalovirus exposure and HLA in healthy donors. Findings of the study overall: The listing of 150 or so TCR beta chains classed them as cytomegalovirus-associated. Earlier results showed most TCR beta V segments being productive about 87% or about 30% of the time. In vitro checks showed that a few CMV-associated chains really do target CMV antigens.

The CDR3 has 14 amino acids. V was trimmed by 1 base and J by 0 bases, leaving 7 bases between them. Germline CDR1 reads SGHTA; CDR2 reads FQGTGA. Researchers ran the PCR with 60 Vbeta and 13 Jbeta primers. Measured with immunoSEQ multiplex PCR; TCRdb has only the in-frame clones, and not every one. This table holds approximately 140,000 clones, 55% to 75% found once. The V call is TRBV7-3, the J call TRBJ2-7; possibly TRBD1 for D (5 bases). This clonotype originated in a woman aged 55-69 years in good health and CMV-seropositive. The sample comprised PBMCs. DNA of the CDR3: TGTGCCAGCAGCTTAAGCCAGGGCTCCTACGAGCAGTACTTC. Its translation: CASSLSQGSYEQYF.